This TCR beta chain was retrieved from a study of sequential checkpoint blockade in melanoma. In the study overall: Each arm's sequence ended with maintenance nivolumab.

Stated treatment: randomized to nivolumab then ipilimumab (arm A) or the reverse (arm B). From thawed PBMCs, live CD3+CD8+ cells negative for CD19 and CD56 were sorted. The method was immunoSEQ multiplex PCR; TCRdb's version includes in-frame clones alone and lacks a portion of them. The data contain approximately 11,000 clones, 56% of them seen just once; the ten biggest clones take up more than 15%. CDR1 LNHDA and CDR2 SQIVND come from the germline V gene (reference sequence). Trimming removed 7 bases at V and 3 bases at J, with 21 bases between. CDR3 length: 17 residues. The sequenced sample was CD8+ T cells sorted from blood (inferred from file names), obtained from a patient given nivolumab and ipilimumab in sequence. The source is a human donor with melanoma. This chain uses TRBV19 with TRBJ2-2; D gene unclear. CDR3 loop: CASTLTPSIVDTGELFF. CDR3 DNA sequence: TGTGCCAGTACCCTTACTCCATCCATTGTGGACACCGGGGAGCTGTTTTTT.